In its sample, the clone carrying this T cell receptor beta chain was seen many times. Its antigen is still unknown. The sample is drawn from a study of post-analysis software for immune sequencing data. Looking at the study overall: In terms of disease course, relapsing-remitting, secondary progressive and progressive-relapsing multiple sclerosis were included. General observations from the study: In patients, a few TRBV segments were more frequent than in controls, with TRBV5-6, TRBV5-1 and TRBV20-1 among them. Clustering by F measure revealed strong co-clustering among samples prepared together in one batch. People with multiple sclerosis had a significantly lower normalized Chao1 diversity than controls did.

Researchers reported that TCR beta cDNA libraries carried unique molecular identifiers. With about 0.95 to 11 million T cells as the source, about half a million cDNA molecules resulted. TCRdb re-derived calls from the PCR reads in MiXCR, one entry per CDR3 protein. The repertoire holds around 200,000 distinct CDR3 sequences, with 25% to 35% as singletons. V lost 2 bases to trimming and J lost 2 bases, with 6 bases between them. Germline CDR1 and CDR2: SQVTM and ANQGSEA. CDR3 length equals 12 residues. Sequencing used blood. The receptor comes from a girl younger than 18 with multiple sclerosis. V and J are TRBV29-1 and TRBJ1-2; D not resolved. The chain's CDR3 is CSVEFRNYGYTF. The CDR3 region has the DNA TGCAGCGTTGAATTCCGAAACTATGGCTACACCTTC.